This T cell receptor (beta chain) stems from a study of blood T cells in healthy people across ages. In the study overall: In model experiments, template switching was able to capture about one barcoded beta molecule for every two T cells that were present.

Per sample, extraction of total RNA gave at least 5.5 micrograms in every case. Sample-barcoded 5' priming and a J-beta primer mix drove a second PCR of roughly 7 to 11 cycles. Each TCR beta cDNA got a 12-nucleotide random molecular identifier. Via MiXCR, TCRdb re-called the 5' RACE reads, giving one row per CDR3 protein. The sample includes 1.8 million or so distinct CDR3 sequences, roughly two fifths of them seen just once. Concerning this clonotype: Its cognate antigen is unknown.

This CDR3 comprises 14 residues. V was pared by 4 bases and J by 5 bases, with 15 bases between. Looked up from germline, CDR1 is SGHDT and CDR2 is YYEEEE. Findings of the study overall: Strong correlation was found linking TCR beta diversity to naive T cell percentage.

This clonotype was sampled from a human donor in good health. Sequencing input: blood. J is TRBJ2-5 and V is TRBV5-6; D perhaps matches TRBD1 (7 bases). CDR3 nucleotides: TGTGCCAGCAGCCTGGAGGGGGCTTATGAGACCCAGTACTTC. Translating gives CASSLEGAYETQYF. The complete variable domain, with remaining parts taken from reference TRBV5-6 and TRBJ2-5, reads DAGVTQSPTHLIKTRGQQVTLRCSPKSGHDTVSWYQQALGQGPQFIFQYYEEEERQRGNFPDRFSGHQFPNYSSELNVNALLLGDSALYLCASSLEGAYETQYFGPGTRLLVL.